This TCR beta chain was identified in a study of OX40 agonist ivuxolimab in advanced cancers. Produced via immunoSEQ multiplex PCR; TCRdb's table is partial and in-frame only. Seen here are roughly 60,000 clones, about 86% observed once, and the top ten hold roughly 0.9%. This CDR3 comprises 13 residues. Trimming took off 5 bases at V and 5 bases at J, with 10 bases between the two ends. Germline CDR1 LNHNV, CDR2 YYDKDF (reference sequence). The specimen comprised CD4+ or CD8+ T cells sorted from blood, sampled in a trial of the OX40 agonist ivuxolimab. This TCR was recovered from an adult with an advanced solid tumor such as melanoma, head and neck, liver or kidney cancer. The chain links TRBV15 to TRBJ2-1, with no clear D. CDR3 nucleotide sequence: TGTGCCACCAGCCCCCGACTGGACAATGAGCAGTTCTTC. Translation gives CATSPRLDNEQFF.